Below, 17 T cell receptor beta chains from the same sample are listed, as sequenced in a study of human T cells and chemical hapten exposure. Using its own MiXCR run on the RACE reads, TCRdb lists one record per CDR3 protein. Of 25,000 to 30,000 distinct CDR3 sequences in the sample, over 9% were seen once. Time point reported: patch test 2, 6 weeks after DPC sensitization. Treatment meaning: therapeutic diphenylcyclopropenone sensitization with weekly scalp DPC. The specimen was whole blood, collected in connection with sensitization to the hapten diphenylcyclopropenone (DPC). These receptors were taken from a man in his thirties or forties with alopecia areata. Some clones in this sample may be carry-over from other donors' samples.

This clonotype was recorded many times. In DNA, the CDR3 is TGTGCCAGCACTCCCGCCGGGACACCAGGAAATGAGCAGTTCTTC. It specifies CASTPAGTPGNEQFF. The rearrangement joins TRBV12-3 or TRBV12-4 to TRBJ2-1; D may be TRBD1 (6 bases). CDR3 length: 15 residues. Trimming removed 7 bases at V and 7 bases at J, with 20 bases between.

This clonotype was seen many times. The J gene is TRBJ1-5, the V gene TRBV19; D is unresolved. The CDR3 is made up of 15 amino acids. The germline V and J ends were trimmed by 4 bases and 0 bases, with 10 bases remaining between them. Per the germline V gene, CDR1 is LNHDA and CDR2 is SQIVND (reference sequence). The CDR3 region has the DNA TGTGCCAGTAGTACTTTCCCCTATAGCAATCAGCCCCAGCATTTT. It encodes CASSTFPYSNQPQHF.

This clonotype occurred many times. The V and J genes are TRBV29-1 and TRBJ2-5, with D perhaps matching TRBD1 (6 bases). Germline V gene lookup returns CDR1 SQVTM and CDR2 ANQGSEA. The CDR3 runs 12 residues. V dropped 4 bases and J dropped 3 bases, with 9 bases sitting between them. CDR3 DNA sequence: TGCAGCGTTGGGGGGCCAGAAGAGACCCAGTACTTC. Protein product: CSVGGPEETQYF.

This clonotype came up a few times. CDR3 coding DNA: TGTGCCAGCAGCCAAGTACGCGGGGAGCTGTTTTTT. It codes for CASSQVRGELFF. The rearrangement joins TRBV3-1 to TRBJ2-2; D is undetermined. The germline V gene has CDR1 LGHDT and CDR2 YNNKEL (reference sequence). The CDR3 contains 12 residues. The V end was cut by 1 base, the J end by 7 bases, with 4 bases between.

This clonotype has a count of ten or more. The gene calls are TRBV29-1 and TRBJ1-1, with 7 bases lining up with TRBD1. The CDR3 has 14 amino acids. CDR1 SQVTM and CDR2 ANQGSEA come from the germline V gene. Trimming took 6 bases from V and 0 from J; bases not matched to a gene: 7. The CDR3 sequence is CSVTRGTVNTEAFF. The DNA of the CDR3 is TGCAGCGTCACGAGGGGGACAGTGAACACTGAAGCTTTCTTT.

V is TRBV6-2 or TRBV6-3 and J is TRBJ2-2; D remains ambiguous. Germline loops: CDR1 MNHEY, CDR2 SVGEGT. The CDR3 has 13 residues. Trimming left V 11 bases short and J 1 base short, with 11 bases between. Written as DNA, the CDR3 is TGTGCCCACTCCGGAGTGAACACCGGGGAGCTGTTTTTT. Translation: CAHSGVNTGELFF.

This clonotype appeared many times. V usage is TRBV28 and J usage is TRBJ1-1, with 7 positions matching TRBD1. The CDR3 is 15 residues long. V was clipped by 3 bases and J by 2 bases; unmatched bases: 6. Per germline, CDR1 MDHEN and CDR2 SYDVKM. CDR3 sequence reads: CASSFAQGTNTEAFF. In DNA, the CDR3 is TGTGCCAGCAGTTTTGCACAGGGGACAAACACTGAAGCTTTCTTT. Filled out from reference TRBV28 and TRBJ1-1, the complete variable domain reads DVKVTQSSRYLVKRTGEKVFLECVQDMDHENMFWYRQDPGLGLRLIYFSYDVKMKEKGDIPEGYSVSREKKERFSLILESASTNQTSMYLCASSFAQGTNTEAFFGQGTRLTVV.

This clonotype was counted only a few times. The V call is TRBV19, the J call TRBJ1-1; 10 bases are a match to TRBD1. Germline V gives CDR1 LNHDA, CDR2 SQIVND (reference sequence). The CDR3 runs to 16 residues. V trimming: 4 bases; J trimming: 0 bases; junction bases outside the gene matches: 5. The CDR3 nucleotides read TGTGCCAGTAGTACTCTCGACAGGGGGCTGAACACTGAAGCTTTCTTT. This translates into CASSTLDRGLNTEAFF.

This clonotype was seen many times. The rearrangement links TRBV29-1 to TRBJ1-2, with D possibly TRBD1 on 5 matching bases. Trimming pared 4 bases from V and 6 bases from J, leaving 6 bases between. The V gene's germline CDR1 is SQVTM and CDR2 ANQGSEA. The CDR3 spans 10 residues. The CDR3 coding sequence is TGCAGCGTTGGGGGCGATGGCTACACCTTC. The encoded protein is CSVGGDGYTF.

This clonotype was counted many times. The gene calls are TRBV7-2 and TRBJ1-1; no reliable D call. Trimming took off 1 base at V and 0 bases at J, with 9 bases between the two ends. The CDR3 sequence is 15 residues long. Germline CDR1 is SGHTA and CDR2 is FQGNSA. The CDR3 reads CASSLGAGMNTEAFF. Written as DNA, the CDR3 is TGTGCCAGCAGCTTAGGGGCAGGTATGAACACTGAAGCTTTCTTT.

The J gene is TRBJ2-1, the V gene TRBV29-1; possibly TRBD2 for D (6 bases). CDR1 is SQVTM and CDR2 is ANQGSEA in the germline V gene. The CDR3 has 16 residues. V was clipped by 2 bases and J by 4 bases, with 18 bases between them. Here the CDR3 DNA reads TGCAGCGTTGAAATCGCTACTGGCGGGGTTTACAATGAGCAGTTCTTC. Translation gives CSVEIATGGVYNEQFF.

This clonotype was detected ten times or more. The chain couples TRBV24-1 to TRBJ2-2; D gene ambiguous. Trimming took off 4 bases at V and 1 base at J, with 6 bases between the two ends. CDR1 is KGHDR and CDR2 is SFDVKD in the germline V gene. The CDR3 is 14 amino acids. The CDR3 sequence is CATSERRNTGELFF. CDR3 bases: TGTGCCACCAGTGAACGGAGGAACACCGGGGAGCTGTTTTTT.

The chain combines TRBV7-3 with TRBJ1-1; no definite D call. The V gene's germline CDR1 is SGHTA and CDR2 FQGTGA. V lost 5 bases, J lost 7 bases, and 14 bases lay in between. This CDR3 is built from 13 residues. CDR3 coding DNA: TGTGCCAGCAGCCCAGTCACCTCGGGTGAAGCTTTCTTT. Translating it yields CASSPVTSGEAFF.

The chain is built from TRBV11-2 and TRBJ1-1, with D uncertain. This CDR3 is built from 15 residues. CDR1 is SGHAT and CDR2 is FQNNGV in the germline V gene. V was trimmed by 0 bases and J by 7 bases, leaving 15 bases between them. The DNA for the CDR3 is TGTGCCAGCAGCTTAGATATGGGAGGATACGGTGAAGCTTTCTTT. Translated: CASSLDMGGYGEAFF.

The chain carries TRBV28 and TRBJ1-4; no reliable D call. The germline CDR1 and CDR2 sequences are MDHEN and SYDVKM. The CDR3 is made up of 11 amino acids. V gave up 6 bases and J gave up 8 bases, with 7 bases separating them. CDR3 loop: CASRQTEKLFF. CDR3 bases: TGTGCCAGCAGACAAACAGAAAAACTGTTTTTT.

This clonotype appeared many times. The V call is TRBV24-1, the J call TRBJ2-1; D is perhaps TRBD1 (6 bases). The CDR3 consists of 13 residues. Germline loops: CDR1 KGHDR, CDR2 SFDVKD. Trimming took off 5 bases at V and 5 bases at J, with 9 bases between the two ends. The CDR3 here is CATSGDNNNEQFF. DNA of the CDR3: TGTGCCACCAGTGGGGACAACAACAATGAGCAGTTCTTC.

This clonotype was seen at least ten times. This sequence joins TRBV18 and TRBJ1-1; possibly TRBD1 for D (5 bases). Germline assignment: CDR1 KGHSH and CDR2 LQKENI. The CDR3 covers 15 residues. Trimming shortened V by 3 bases and J by 2 bases, and 13 bases separated the two germline ends. DNA for the CDR3: TGTGCCAGCTCACCCCTTCAGGGCGAAAACACTGAAGCTTTCTTT. It translates to CASSPLQGENTEAFF.